Shown below are 26 T cell receptor beta chains from a single sample sequenced in a study of blood T cell repertoires in COVID-19. Sequenced by immunoSEQ multiplex PCR; TCRdb stores in-frame clones only, minus some. The data contain more than 65,000 clones, roughly 83% of them singletons. The specimen sequenced was peripheral blood. The receptors stem from a man aged 30-40 years with COVID-19, enrolled during active disease.

This rearrangement joins TRBV10-1 to TRBJ1-2; D is uncertain. The CDR3 sequence is 13 residues long. V lost 3 bases and J lost 4, with 9 bases in between. Germline V gene lookup returns CDR1 WNHNN and CDR2 SYGVQD (reference sequence). This chain's CDR3 is CASSDRTAYGYTF. As DNA, the CDR3 is TGCGCCAGCAGTGATCGTACAGCCTATGGCTACACCTTC.

This sequence joins TRBV24-1 and TRBJ1-1, with TRBD1 identical over 9 bases. The trim removed 12 bases at V and 0 bases at J, leaving 7 bases unmatched. Germline values: CDR1 KGHDR, CDR2 SFDVKD. The CDR3 sequence is 14 residues long. The CDR3 loop reads CAPHGQGMNTEAFF. The CDR3 nucleotides read TGTGCCCCTCATGGACAGGGGATGAACACTGAAGCTTTCTTT.

The chain couples TRBV6-5 to TRBJ2-1, with 8 bases lining up with TRBD2. This CDR3 comprises 15 residues. Germline loops: CDR1 MNHEY, CDR2 SVGAGI. The V and J ends lost 8 bases and 7 bases, in that order; junction bases with no gene match: 13. The CDR3 is CASLSTGGGKNEQFF. The CDR3 DNA reads TGTGCCAGCTTGTCGACGGGAGGGGGAAAAAATGAGCAGTTCTTC.

This chain uses TRBV10-1 with TRBJ2-5; maybe TRBD2 (5 bases). V lost 4 bases to trimming and J lost 4 bases, with 10 bases between them. The CDR3 loop spans 13 amino acids. Germline CDR1 is WNHNN and CDR2 is SYGVQD (reference sequence). CDR3 nucleotide sequence: TGCGCCAGCAGTGGCGGGTTCGGAGAGACCCAGTACTTC. Its translation: CASSGGFGETQYF.

The J gene is TRBJ1-4, the V gene TRBV28, with 7 bases fitting TRBD1. CDR1 and CDR2 (germline): MDHEN, SYDVKM. The V gene end was trimmed by 5 bases and the J gene end by 8 bases; junction bases not matched to a gene: 5. This CDR3 region has 13 residues. The CDR3 is CASSRDSTEKLFF. CDR3 DNA: TGTGCCAGCAGTCGGGACAGCACAGAAAAACTGTTTTTT.

This clone was picked up one time. The V and J genes are TRBV25-1 and TRBJ2-1, with 7 nucleotides matching TRBD2. The CDR3 totals 11 residues. Germline CDR1 and CDR2: MGHDK and SYGVNS. V gave up 6 bases and J gave up 15 bases; unmatched junction bases: 8. This chain's CDR3 is CASSAGTITFF. The CDR3 DNA reads TGTGCCAGCAGCGCCGGGACTATAACGTTCTTC.

The table lists this clone with a few counts. The chain is built from TRBV5-5 and TRBJ1-5; 7 nucleotides match TRBD1. J lost 4 bases, V lost 1 base, and 2 bases had no gene match. Germline lookup yields CDR1 SGHKS and CDR2 YYEKEE (reference sequence). The length of the CDR3 is 14 residues. For the CDR3, the DNA is TGTGCCAGCAGCTTGACAGGGGCAAATCAGCCCCAGCATTTT. It codes for CASSLTGANQPQHF.

The sample holds a few counts of this clone. The chain joins TRBV6-5 to TRBJ1-1, with a tentative D call TRBD1 (6 bases). The V gene's germline CDR1 is MNHEY and CDR2 SVGAGI. The CDR3 is 13 residues long. Deletions cut 7 bases from V and 5 bases from J, with 14 bases between. The CDR3 bases are TGTGCCAGCACTACCAACAGGGATACTGAAGCTTTCTTT. Its protein product is CASTTNRDTEAFF.

The chain is built from TRBV11-1 and TRBJ2-7; the match to TRBD1 covers 8 bases. Germline V CDR1 and CDR2: SGHAT, FQDESV (reference sequence). With 4 bases clipped from V and 3 bases from J, the junction kept 5 bases outside the gene matches. CDR3 length: 14 residues. For the CDR3, the DNA is TGTGCCAGCAGCTCGCGGACAGGGATCTACGAGCAGTACTTC. Protein sequence: CASSSRTGIYEQYF.

The CDR3: CASSIGQGAFYEQYF. The DNA of the CDR3 is TGTGCCAGTAGTATCGGACAGGGGGCTTTTTACGAGCAGTACTTC. The J gene is TRBJ2-7, the V gene TRBV19; 11 positions match TRBD1. Germline V lookup: CDR1 LNHDA, CDR2 SQIVND (reference sequence). The J segment lost 4 bases and the V segment lost 3 bases, leaving 5 bases of the junction unmatched. The CDR3 has 15 amino acids.

The chain carries TRBV6-4 and TRBJ2-1; 7 nucleotides line up with TRBD1. CDR1 MRHNA and CDR2 SNTAGT come from the germline V gene. J was trimmed by 7 bases and V by 6 bases; bases with no gene match: 12. This CDR3 region has 15 residues. The CDR3 protein is CASSITGVAGNEQFF. The CDR3 DNA reads as TGTGCCAGCAGCATTACAGGGGTCGCAGGGAATGAGCAGTTCTTC.

Worth noting for this clone: The same CDR3 arises from other DNA sequences in this sample as well. The rearrangement uses TRBV9 and TRBJ1-4; perhaps TRBD1 as D (5 bases). Trimming shortened V by 0 bases and J by 5 bases, and 11 bases separated the two germline ends. This CDR3 region has 15 residues. The germline CDR1 and CDR2 sequences are SGDLS and YYNGEE. In nucleotides, the CDR3 is TGTGCCAGCAGCGTAGGTGGTGCAGGGAATGAAAAACTGTTTTTT. Its protein is CASSVGGAGNEKLFF.

The chain links TRBV7-2 to TRBJ1-6, with D perhaps TRBD1 (6 bases). This CDR3 is built from 14 residues. Germline V gene lookup returns CDR1 SGHTA and CDR2 FQGNSA. With 5 bases removed from V and 10 bases from J, the gap between germline ends came to 15 bases. CDR3: CASSQGSWGSPLHF. CDR3 DNA sequence: TGTGCCAGCAGCCAGGGGTCCTGGGGGTCACCCCTCCACTTT. Full variable domain (remainder filled in from reference TRBV7-2 and TRBJ1-6): GAGVSQSPSNKVTEKGKDVELRCDPISGHTALYWYRQSLGQGLEFLIYFQGNSAPDKSGLPSDRFSAERTGGSVSTLTIQRTQQEDSAVYLCASSQGSWGSPLHFGNGTRLTVT.

This clone appeared a few times. This sequence joins TRBV27 and TRBJ2-7; 9 bases match TRBD1. J lost 2 bases, V lost 7 bases, and 9 bases had no gene match. Looked up from germline, CDR1 is MNHEY and CDR2 is SMNVEV (reference sequence). The CDR3 spans 15 residues. The CDR3 reads CASTSRGTGTYEQYF. For the CDR3, the DNA is TGTGCCAGCACATCGAGGGGGACAGGGACCTACGAGCAGTACTTC.

The V gene is TRBV9, the J gene TRBJ2-1; 8 bases match TRBD2. The CDR3 runs to 15 residues. The germline gives CDR1 SGDLS, CDR2 YYNGEE. V dropped 0 bases and J dropped 7; count of bases not matched to a gene: 6. This CDR3 is CASSVVSGSGNEQFF. The CDR3 DNA sequence: TGTGCCAGCAGCGTAGTAAGCGGGAGTGGGAATGAGCAGTTCTTC.

V usage is TRBV18 and J usage is TRBJ1-1; TRBD1 agrees at 8 bases. The germline V gene encodes CDR1 KGHSH and CDR2 LQKENI. V gave up 7 bases and J gave up 4 bases; unmatched junction bases: 14. CDR3 length equals 16 residues. CDR3 protein: CASLIGTGGIGTEAFF. The CDR3 DNA sequence: TGTGCCAGCTTGATCGGGACAGGCGGCATTGGCACTGAAGCTTTCTTT.

This clone was seen more than once but under ten times. The V call is TRBV6-5, the J call TRBJ2-4, with 8 bases lining up with TRBD1. CDR3 length: 14 residues. The germline V gene encodes CDR1 MNHEY and CDR2 SVGAGI. J gave up 3 bases and V 4 bases, and 2 bases lay outside the gene matches. The CDR3 DNA reads TGTGCCAGCAGTTCGACAGGGGACAAAAACATTCAGTACTTC. Protein sequence: CASSSTGDKNIQYF.

The rearrangement joins TRBV6-5 to TRBJ2-3; 9 nucleotides align to TRBD2. In germline, CDR1 is MNHEY, CDR2 SVGAGI. The CDR3 has 13 residues. V was pared by 4 bases and J by 11 bases, with 7 bases of the junction left unmatched. CDR3: CASSSQRTSEQYF. In DNA form, the CDR3 reads TGTGCCAGCAGTTCCCAAAGGACTAGCGAGCAGTATTTT.

The V call is TRBV7-8, the J call TRBJ1-5; tentative D call: TRBD1 (6 bases). The CDR3 is made up of 17 amino acids. The V end lost 0 bases, the J end lost 5 bases, and 17 bases lay between the germline ends. Germline-derived CDR1 and CDR2 are SGHVS and FQNEAQ. CDR3 loop: CASSLALGTNSHQPQHF. In nucleotides, the CDR3 is TGTGCCAGCAGCTTAGCGCTGGGGACAAATTCACATCAGCCCCAGCATTTT.

The chain carries TRBV7-2 and TRBJ2-3; possible D gene TRBD1, 5 bases. CDR3 length equals 14 residues. Looked up from germline, CDR1 is SGHTA and CDR2 is FQGNSA. V shed 1 base and J shed 4 bases, with 9 bases lying between them. CDR3 protein: CASSLDGAADTQYF. CDR3 nucleotide sequence: TGTGCCAGCAGCTTAGATGGGGCAGCAGATACGCAGTATTTT.

The chain carries TRBV2 and TRBJ2-3; 10 bases are a match to TRBD2. Germline V gene lookup returns CDR1 SNHLY and CDR2 FYNNEI. The CDR3 covers 14 residues. Germline trimming cut 6 bases from V and 3 bases from J; bases unmatched to any gene: 3. The CDR3 region is CASRKAGGTDTQYF. The CDR3 bases are TGTGCCAGCAGGAAAGCGGGAGGGACAGATACGCAGTATTTT.

The chain carries TRBV5-1 and TRBJ2-7; 10 bases are a match to TRBD2. The CDR3 spans 15 residues. Per the germline V gene, CDR1 is SGHRS and CDR2 is YFSETQ. With V trimmed by 4 bases and J by 1 base, 5 bases remained unmatched. The CDR3 coding sequence is TGCGCCAGCAGCCCACCGACTAGCGGGTCCTACGAGCAGTACTTC. Residues: CASSPPTSGSYEQYF.

The V gene is TRBV29-1, the J gene TRBJ2-3, with D possibly matching TRBD1 (5 bases). V was shortened by 4 bases and J by 8 bases, with 10 bases between the two germline ends. Germline CDR1 reads SQVTM; CDR2 reads ANQGSEA. This CDR3 is built from 11 residues. CDR3 residues: CSVVGARTQYF. The CDR3 region has the DNA TGCAGCGTTGTAGGGGCGCGTACGCAGTATTTT.

The rearrangement links TRBV28 to TRBJ2-7; weak D call: TRBD1 (5 bases). The CDR3 covers 11 residues. The V end was cut by 10 bases, the J end by 2 bases, with 9 bases between. CDR1 is MDHEN, CDR2 SYDVKM, per germline. Written as DNA, the CDR3 is TGTGCCACCACCAGGGCCTACGAGCAGTACTTC. It codes for CATTRAYEQYF.

The V and J genes are TRBV7-2 and TRBJ2-2; D not resolved. The CDR3 is 15 amino acids. With 2 bases removed from V and 4 bases from J, the gap between germline ends came to 11 bases. Germline V CDR1 and CDR2: SGHTA, FQGNSA. CDR3 in amino acids: CASSLSATRTGELFF. The CDR3 bases are TGTGCCAGCAGCTTATCCGCTACTCGCACCGGGGAGCTGTTTTTT.

This clone came up once. The rearrangement uses TRBV18 and TRBJ1-1; D call uncertain. CDR1 KGHSH and CDR2 LQKENI come from the germline V gene. Deletions cut 2 bases from V and 1 base from J, with 5 bases between. The CDR3 totals 13 residues. The CDR3 loop is CASSPAGNTEAFF. CDR3 nucleotides: TGTGCCAGCTCACCAGCAGGGAACACTGAAGCTTTCTTT.